Given below is one T cell receptor (beta chain) in context. This clonotype was counted ten times or more. This clone's antigen is unknown. Base qualities were left out, and no much larger clone turns up one base away. This entry comes from a study of T-cell memory formation after mild COVID-19 (dated by TCRdb to the early 2020s). In terms of the full investigation: TCR sequence clusters from the two donors were found to be largely donor specific. The cohort was made up of two young adult volunteers, one female and one male, who were previously healthy. Longitudinal TCRalpha and TCRbeta repertoire sequencing tracked T-cell clones expanding and contracting after mild COVID-19 in two donors.

Ficoll-Paque density gradient centrifugation was used to isolate PBMCs. General study outcomes and caveats: Balanced CD4/CD8 phenotypes were observed for clones contracting from day 15 to 85, whereas a bias towards CD4+ was observed for a second wave of clones expanding from day 15 to 37. The detection of some responding clones in pre-infection memory suggests that pre-existing cross-reactive memory T cells joined the SARS-CoV-2 response. Contracting CD4+ clones were found mainly in CM and EM memory subsets, while CD8+ clones were enriched in EMRA. Only a couple of mild cases were covered in the study, and larger cohorts including severe cases with pre-infection samples were considered necessary. The second-wave clones that peaked on day 37 were not confirmed to be SARS-CoV-2 specific.

Sequences SGHTA (CDR1) and FQGNSA (CDR2) are obtained from the germline V gene. Trimming at the junction amounts to 5 bases on V and 2 bases on J, and the germline ends lie 24 bases apart. The CDR3 numbers 18 residues from cysteine through phenylalanine. CDR3 DNA is the only sequence kept; it has 54 bases, read in frame from the first base. Sequenced on an Illumina NovaSeq 6000. Using 5'RACE with constant-segment primers, TCRalpha and TCRbeta cDNA libraries were constructed, with sample barcodes and unique molecular identifiers added in the process. Trizol reagent was used to extract RNA from every sample. Amplification of the libraries took two PCR steps, and the second step added a second sample barcode plus Illumina TruSeq adapters. Libraries were sequenced on an Illumina NovaSeq with 2 x 150 bp paired-end reads. The authors' pipeline ran thus. Demultiplexing of reads and collapsing into UMI-guided consensus sequences were performed with migec v1.2.7. Using mixcr v2.1.11, UMI consensuses were aligned to TRA and TRB V and J templates and then assembled into clonotypes. A clonotype was counted as expanded or contracted only if both edgeR and NoisET called the change significant, with noise models trained on biological replicates. edgeR calls used a false discovery rate-adjusted p below 0.01 and a log2 fold-change threshold of 1. As an exploratory analysis of dynamics, max-normalized trajectories of the 1000 most abundant clonotypes were examined by PCA with hierarchical clustering. Each responding clone was given a CD4 or CD8 phenotype based on the CD4+ and CD8+ repertoires, which had been sequenced separately. TCRdb handled the public reads itself, with Q25 trimming in fastp and clone calling in MiXCR, and kept productive beta chains. Each entry is one CDR3 protein sequence, shown with its most common DNA and genes. For this entry, the V and J calls and clone size follow TCRdb and not the study's own pipeline. The sample table holds about 13,000 distinct CDR3 sequences, of which about a sixth were seen once. The ten largest clones represent less than 75% of the sample.

This clonotype originated in a young man who had mild COVID-19 (a few samples of this study predate the infection). The sample titles of this study are shuffled in the database, so cell type and time point are left out; the donor was told from shared clones. This chain joins TRBV7-2 to TRBJ2-5, with the D gene call left open. Sequences were obtained from PBMCs or a T cell subset sorted from them (not recorded which). DNA sequence: TGTGCCAGCAGCCGCCGCCCAGCACCCAGAGCGACACAAGAGACCCAGTACTTC. Its coded protein is CASSRRPAPRATQETQYF.